Listed here are 3 T cell receptor beta chains from one sample, sequenced in a study of tumor-infiltrating lymphocytes in primary liver carcinoma. The tissue used was unsorted bulk material of roughly 17-34 mg. RNA and DNA were co-extracted from it with the AllPrep DNA/RNA mini kit. The investigators made TCR beta cDNA from 400 to 550 ng total RNA, using a constant-region primer. The TCR beta library was amplified through three nested multiplex PCR rounds in a modified ARM-PCR procedure. Rounds one and two of PCR, each of 10 cycles, were primed with TRBV1-TRBV30 forward primers and a C-beta reverse primer. TCRdb ran MiXCR on the multiplex PCR reads and lists one entry per CDR3 protein. The sample has 99,000 or so distinct CDR3 sequences; roughly 80% are singletons. Sequenced material: liver tumor tissue from sampling region 3. Sample subset: tumor region T3, left-lateral pole. The receptors were gathered from a man between 40 and 49 years old with primary liver carcinoma and hepatitis B virus infection.

This clonotype was seen once. The final CDR3 position lacks the conserved phenylalanine or tryptophan, pointing to a likely read error. The V gene is TRBV11-3, the J gene TRBJ2-1; 8 nucleotides line up with TRBD1. J lost 8 bases, V lost 6 bases, and 9 bases had no gene match. Germline V gene sequence: CDR1 SGHNT, CDR2 YENEEA. This CDR3 region has 14 residues. The CDR3 spells CASRSTGVLYEQFL. CDR3 nucleotide sequence: TGTGCCAGCAGATCGACAGGGGTTTTGTATGAGCAGTTCTTA.

This clonotype was observed once. An end of the junction differs from the germline gene, which may be a read error. The CDR3 DNA is TGCGCCAGCAGCTTAGCCGAAGGAAACACTGAAGCTTTCTTT. The encoded protein is CASSLAEGNTEAFF. V gene TRBV11-3 combines with J gene TRBJ1-1; D remains unclear. The CDR3 runs to 14 residues. The germline gives CDR1 SGHNT, CDR2 YENEEA.

This chain links TRBV25-1 with TRBJ1-2, with D possibly matching TRBD1 (6 bases). In germline, CDR1 is MGHDK, CDR2 SYGVNS. This CDR3 is built from 15 residues. V lost 2 bases, J lost 8 bases, and 18 bases lay in between. CDR3 protein: CASSEEKGRGSGYTF. The CDR3, as DNA: TGTGCCAGCAGTGAAGAAAAGGGCAGGGGAAGCGGCTACACCTTC.